This is a list of T cell receptor beta chains from one sample in a study of T cells after yellow fever vaccination. TCRdb ran MiXCR on the 5' RACE reads and lists one entry per CDR3 protein. The table has under 250,000 distinct CDR3 sequences, less than 9% seen once; the top ten hold roughly 0.9%. The specimen was CD4+ T cells sorted from PBMCs, collected 15 days after the yellow fever booster vaccination. All receptors derive from a man aged 25-45 years who received the YFV17D yellow fever vaccine. Each CDR3 is given with its conserved first and last residue. D genes are given only for firm matches.

>TRBJ2-1|19|TRBV11-2|TRBD2
CASSSDPGTSGRISNEQFF
>TRBJ2-1|15|TRBV5-1|TRBD2
CASSLRSSGDNEQFF
>TRBJ1-5|14|TRBV28|.
CASTGGAPNQPQHF
>TRBJ2-1|16|TRBV7-2|TRBD1
CASRLPGQGSYNEQFF
>TRBJ2-1|12|TRBV30|TRBD1
CAWNPGQGKQFF
>TRBJ2-4|14|TRBV7-6|.
CASSRQGNKNIQYF
>TRBJ2-7|16|TRBV4-3|TRBD1
CASSQERWDRVYEQYF
>TRBJ2-1|14|TRBV7-3|TRBD2
CASSALPSGVKQFF
>TRBJ1-6|13|TRBV20-1|TRBD1
CSALDRMNSPLHF
>TRBJ2-5|13|TRBV3-1|.
CASSLLHQETQYF
>TRBJ2-2|15|TRBV25-1|TRBD2
CASSERTSGTGELFF
>TRBJ1-5|16|TRBV6-5|.
CASSYLGLPGNQPQHF
>TRBJ2-4|16|TRBV28|.
CASSFAGTPGTDIQYF
>TRBJ2-4|13|TRBV29-1|.
CSVGGDGKNIQYF
>TRBJ2-5|12|TRBV20-1|.
CSGGIILETQHF
>TRBJ2-3|13|TRBV7-9|.
CASSLAGADTQYF
>TRBJ2-4|21|TRBV18|.
CASSPPIGGKIQTLAKNIQYF
>TRBJ1-2|13|TRBV14|TRBD1
CASNRGSNYGYTF
>TRBJ2-7|17|TRBV6-5|.
CASSSPGLGTRSYEQYF
>TRBJ2-1|12|TRBV20-1|.
CSASTMANEQFF
>TRBJ2-4|14|TRBV11-2|.
CASNGGLAKNIQYF
>TRBJ2-1|13|TRBV7-3|.
CASSLTRSNEQFF
>TRBJ2-1|17|TRBV20-1|TRBD2
CSAALSGRSISYNEQFF
>TRBJ2-5|16|TRBV4-3|TRBD1
CASSHTFGQGRGTQYF
>TRBJ2-2|15|TRBV5-1|.
CASSLGDRSTGELFF
>TRBJ2-2|19|TRBV21-1|.
CASSKDQGVGLDGAGELFF
>TRBJ1-2|16|TRBV18|TRBD1
CASSLSGTGDNYGYTF
>TRBJ1-5|14|TRBV28|.
CASSFLGSNQPQHF
>TRBJ1-6|16|TRBV20-1|.
CSARNGRQSRNSPLHF
>TRBJ1-1|11|TRBV6-1|.
CASRENTEAFF
>TRBJ2-7|14|TRBV6-1|TRBD1
CASTQTGGPYEQYF
>TRBJ1-2|15|TRBV20-1|.
CSASEGRLANYGYTF
>TRBJ2-7|15|TRBV12-3/TRBV12-4|TRBD1
CASSLVGQGAEEQYF
>TRBJ2-7|15|TRBV20-1|TRBD2
CSARSQPAGPREQYF
>TRBJ2-1|14|TRBV20-1|TRBD2
CSATSGRGSGEQFF
>TRBJ1-6|14|TRBV15|.
CATSKQNYNSPLHF
>TRBJ2-7|13|TRBV12-5|TRBD1
CARPGQGAGEQYF
>TRBJ2-3|15|TRBV7-2|.
CASSLSRDNTDTQYF
>TRBJ2-2|13|TRBV10-2|.
CASSLVSSGELFF
>TRBJ2-7|15|TRBV6-2/TRBV6-3|TRBD2
CASSYRPSGTYEQYF
>TRBJ2-7|16|TRBV10-1|.
CASSEAGPLSSYEQYF
>TRBJ2-2|15|TRBV5-1|TRBD1
CASIPGTGDNGELFF
>TRBJ2-7|14|TRBV5-1|TRBD1
CASSLGDRVNEQYF
>TRBJ2-5|14|TRBV7-2|.
CASSFGNWEGTQYF
>TRBJ1-2|18|TRBV7-7|.
CASSLASWTEKRNYGYTF
>TRBJ2-3|15|TRBV18|.
CASSPSDPRTDTQYF
>TRBJ2-2|13|TRBV9|TRBD2
CASQGGPSGELFF
>TRBJ2-2|19|TRBV10-1|TRBD2
CASSGSGTSGSGNTGELFF
>TRBJ2-3|13|TRBV30|.
CALPMGGTDTQYF
>TRBJ2-5|15|TRBV20-1|.
CSASWSLVFRETQYF
>TRBJ2-3|11|TRBV7-8|.
CASSGSDTQYF